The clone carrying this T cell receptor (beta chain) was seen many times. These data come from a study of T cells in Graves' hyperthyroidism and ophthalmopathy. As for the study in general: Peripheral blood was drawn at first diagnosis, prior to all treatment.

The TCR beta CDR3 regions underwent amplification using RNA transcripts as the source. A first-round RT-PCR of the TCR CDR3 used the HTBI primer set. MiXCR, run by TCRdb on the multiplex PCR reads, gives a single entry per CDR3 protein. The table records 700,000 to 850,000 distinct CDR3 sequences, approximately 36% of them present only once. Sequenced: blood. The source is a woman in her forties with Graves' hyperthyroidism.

The DNA of the CDR3 is TGTGCCAGCAGCTTATATGCAGGGACGAACACTGAAGCTTTCTTT. Translated: CASSLYAGTNTEAFF. The V and J genes are TRBV11-2 and TRBJ1-1; D possibly corresponds to TRBD1 (5 bases). The CDR3 covers 15 residues. CDR1 and CDR2 from the germline V gene are SGHAT and FQNNGV. V lost 2 bases to trimming and J lost 1 base, with 11 bases between them.